The clone carrying this T cell receptor (beta chain) has more than one count but fewer than ten. The antigen is not known. These data come from a study of beta chain features in type 1 diabetes. A sort by CD45RO/CCR7/CD25/CD127/CD95/CD27 yielded CD4+ naive, central memory, regulatory and stem cell-like memory cells. The study's findings and limits: Across patients, naive, central memory and Treg TCRB repertoires exhibited apparently greater similarity than was observed across healthy donors. Significant though moderate, a shortening of TCRB CDR3s appeared in all four CD4+ subsets of Type 1 diabetes patients. Patients with type 1 diabetes showed fewer VDJ junction insertions and more deletions.

The study reverse transcribed the entire isolated RNA, so it sequenced expressed TCRB transcripts. Sequencing was performed with immunoSEQ multiplex PCR; in TCRdb, only in-frame clones are kept and a portion is missing. This sample yields about 410,000 clones, of which approximately 14% are seen a single time; roughly 0.036% belongs to the top ten. The V end was cut by 4 bases, the J end by 2 bases, with 5 bases between. This CDR3 comprises 12 residues. Germline lookup yields CDR1 SQVTM and CDR2 ANQGSEA. This clonotype originated in a man aged 25 to 45 in good health. The chain combines TRBV29-1 with TRBJ1-4; D call uncertain. The sample consisted of naive CD4+ T cells from blood. CDR3 residues: CSVGVTNEKLFF. DNA for the CDR3: TGCAGCGTTGGGGTGACTAATGAAAAACTGTTTTTT.